A single sample gave rise to the 18 T cell receptor beta chains below, sequenced in a study of blood T cell repertoires in COVID-19. The repertoire was sequenced with immunoSEQ multiplex PCR; TCRdb's copy has only in-frame clones and lacks some. The sample carries about 280,000 clones, around nine tenths recorded once. Sequencing used peripheral blood. The receptors shown here come from a man in his fifties with acute or convalescent COVID-19.

The genes are TRBV7-3 and TRBJ2-3, with 10 bases fitting TRBD2. Per germline, CDR1 SGHTA and CDR2 FQGTGA. J was trimmed by 2 bases and V by 3 bases; bases with no gene match: 8. The CDR3 runs to 17 residues. The chain's CDR3 is CASSFGAGGPVTDTQYF. The DNA of the CDR3 is TGTGCCAGCAGCTTTGGAGCGGGGGGGCCGGTCACAGATACGCAGTATTTT.

The V gene is TRBV4-1, the J gene TRBJ2-5, with 12 bases that match TRBD1. The V and J ends lost 0 bases and 5 bases, in that order; junction bases with no gene match: 7. This CDR3 spans 17 amino acids. Germline CDR1 is MGHRA and CDR2 is YSYEKL. The CDR3 bases are TGCGCCAGCAGCCAAGATAGGGGGACAGGGGGCCGGGAGACCCAGTACTTC. Protein sequence: CASSQDRGTGGRETQYF.

This sequence joins TRBV30 and TRBJ2-5, with D possibly being TRBD2 (5 bases). CDR1 is GTSNPN and CDR2 is SVGIG in the germline V gene (reference sequence). Trimming left V 5 bases short and J 4 bases short, with 20 bases between. The CDR3 sequence is 15 residues long. The CDR3 nucleotides are TGTGCCTGGCCGATTACGGGGAAAGTAAGAGAGACCCAGTACTTC. Residues: CAWPITGKVRETQYF.

The V and J genes are TRBV6-6 and TRBJ1-2, with D tentatively TRBD1 (5 bases). This CDR3 contains 11 residues. The V end lost 7 bases, the J end lost 8 bases, and 11 bases lay between the germline ends. CDR1 MNHNY and CDR2 SVGAGI come from the germline V gene (reference sequence). The CDR3: CASNLGAGYTF. For the CDR3, the DNA is TGTGCCAGCAACCTAGGGGCAGGCTACACCTTC.

This rearrangement joins TRBV15 to TRBJ1-2; D is possibly TRBD1 (6 bases). Germline V gene lookup returns CDR1 LNHNV and CDR2 YYDKDF (reference sequence). Trimming shortened V by 3 bases and J by 8 bases, and 16 bases separated the two germline ends. The CDR3 is 14 amino acids. CDR3 bases: TGTGCCACCAGCAGGGGGGCCGGCCATTTGGGCTACACCTTC. Protein: CATSRGAGHLGYTF. Drawing the rest from reference TRBV15 and TRBJ1-2, the complete variable domain is DAMVIQNPRYQVTQFGKPVTLSCSQTLNHNVMYWYQQKSSQAPKLLFHYYDKDFNNEADTPDNFQSRRPNTSFCFLDIRSPGLGDTAMYLCATSRGAGHLGYTFGSGTRLTVV.

This clone was recorded once. The rearrangement joins TRBV29-1 to TRBJ2-7; 8 bases are a match to TRBD1. The CDR3 spans 14 residues. The germline V gene encodes CDR1 SQVTM and CDR2 ANQGSEA. J was trimmed by 1 base and V by 4 bases; bases with no gene match: 6. CDR3 region: CSVARTGLSYEQYF. CDR3 DNA sequence: TGCAGCGTTGCCCGGACAGGGTTATCCTACGAGCAGTACTTC.

The V gene is TRBV7-8, the J gene TRBJ2-1, with D possibly matching TRBD2 (6 bases). The V end was cut by 5 bases, the J end by 7 bases, with 21 bases between. The CDR3 runs to 16 residues. Germline values: CDR1 SGHVS, CDR2 FQNEAQ. CDR3 amino acids: CASSPLSPGVGNEQFF. The CDR3 DNA reads as TGTGCCAGCAGCCCGCTTTCCCCGGGGGTCGGGAATGAGCAGTTCTTC. The whole variable domain, filled in from reference TRBV7-8 and TRBJ2-1, reads GAGVSQSPRYKVAKRGQDVALRCDPISGHVSLFWYQQALGQGPEFLTYFQNEAQLDKSGLPSDRFFAERPEGSVSTLKIQRTQQEDSAVYLCASSPLSPGVGNEQFFGPGTRLTVL.

The chain is built from TRBV14 and TRBJ1-3, with a weak D call TRBD1 (6 bases). V was pared by 0 bases and J by 8 bases, with 14 bases between. The CDR3 has 15 amino acids. The germline V gene encodes CDR1 SGHDN and CDR2 FVKESK. The CDR3 DNA reads TGTGCCAGCAGCCAAGATGGACAGTTTCTAGACACCATATATTTT. This translates into CASSQDGQFLDTIYF.

The chain is built from TRBV20-1 and TRBJ2-1, with D perhaps matching TRBD1 (6 bases). The CDR3 loop spans 12 amino acids. The germline V and J ends were trimmed by 3 bases and 10 bases, with 13 bases remaining between them. Looked up from germline, CDR1 is DFQATT and CDR2 is SNEGSKA (reference sequence). The CDR3 DNA is TGCAGTGCTAGTTCAGGGGCGGCGGAGCAGTTCTTC. Translation gives CSASSGAAEQFF.

J is TRBJ1-3 and V is TRBV27; D possibly corresponds to TRBD1 (6 bases). In germline, CDR1 is MNHEY, CDR2 SMNVEV (reference sequence). V lost 5 bases to trimming and J lost 0 bases, with 11 bases between them. The CDR3 loop spans 15 amino acids. The CDR3 DNA reads as TGTGCCAGCAGTGACGGACAGCTCTCTGGAAACACCATATATTTT. It is translated as CASSDGQLSGNTIYF.

The chain combines TRBV3-1 (or the pseudogene TRBV3-2) with TRBJ1-2; unclear D gene. Germline V lookup: CDR1 LGHDT, CDR2 YNNKEL (reference sequence). V lost 3 bases to trimming and J lost 0 bases, with 14 bases between them. The CDR3 is 16 residues long. This CDR3 is CASSQSIRQSNYGYTF. The CDR3 region has the DNA TGTGCCAGCAGCCAGTCAATCCGTCAGTCTAACTATGGCTACACCTTC.

In DNA, the CDR3 is TGTGCCAGCAGCAAGGGACAGTATGGTGAGCAGTTCTTC. Translated, it gives CASSKGQYGEQFF. The chain links TRBV3-1 (or the pseudogene TRBV3-2) to TRBJ2-1; 7 bases map to TRBD1. The CDR3 totals 13 residues. The J segment lost 9 bases and the V segment lost 5 bases, leaving 7 bases of the junction unmatched. CDR1 and CDR2 (germline): LGHDT, YNNKEL (reference sequence).

The chain joins TRBV6-5 to TRBJ2-1; possible D gene TRBD2, 6 bases. Germline-derived CDR1 and CDR2 are MNHEY and SVGAGI. This CDR3 spans 13 amino acids. The germline V and J ends were trimmed by 3 bases and 8 bases, with 11 bases remaining between them. The CDR3 protein is CASSYGTGYEQFF. CDR3 coding DNA: TGTGCCAGCAGTTATGGGACTGGCTATGAGCAGTTCTTC.

This rearrangement joins TRBV4-1 to TRBJ2-7; 8 bases line up with TRBD2. V shed 0 bases, J shed 6 bases, and the junction held 10 bases outside the gene matches. The CDR3 has 16 residues. Germline V gene lookup returns CDR1 MGHRA and CDR2 YSYEKL. The DNA of the CDR3 is TGCGCCAGCAGCCAAGAGGGTGCGGGGGGTCAATCCGAGCAGTACTTC. Translation: CASSQEGAGGQSEQYF.

The rearrangement joins TRBV10-3 to TRBJ1-3; D may be TRBD1 (5 bases). The CDR3 length is 15 residues. V was trimmed by 5 bases and J by 0 bases, leaving 11 bases between them. Germline CDR1 is ENHRY and CDR2 is SYGVKD. The DNA for the CDR3 is TGTGCCATCAGTACAGGTACCATCTCTGGAAACACCATATATTTT. Translation: CAISTGTISGNTIYF.

V and J are TRBV29-1 and TRBJ1-2, with a tentative D call TRBD1 (6 bases). CDR3 length: 13 residues. V dropped 3 bases and J dropped 4 bases, with 12 bases sitting between them. CDR1 and CDR2 (germline): SQVTM, ANQGSEA. This CDR3 reads CSVEVARGYGYTF. Here the CDR3 DNA reads TGCAGCGTTGAGGTTGCCAGGGGCTATGGCTACACCTTC.

The V gene is TRBV5-5, the J gene TRBJ1-3; possibly TRBD1 for D (5 bases). Per the germline V gene, CDR1 is SGHKS and CDR2 is YYEKEE (reference sequence). Trimming left V 3 bases short and J 0 bases short, with 22 bases between. The CDR3 sequence is 19 residues long. The CDR3 coding sequence is TGTGCCAGCAGCTCACGACAGAGGAACCTCGAGAGCTCTGGAAACACCATATATTTT. Its translation is CASSSRQRNLESSGNTIYF.

V usage is TRBV30 and J usage is TRBJ1-6, with D possibly being TRBD1 (6 bases). Trimming pared 2 bases from V and 9 bases from J, leaving 14 bases between. The length of the CDR3 is 14 residues. The germline CDR1 and CDR2 sequences are GTSNPN and SVGIG (reference sequence). The CDR3 coding sequence is TGTGCCTGGAGTCAAACAGGGACCGGTTCACCCCTCCACTTT. Translated, it gives CAWSQTGTGSPLHF. Full variable domain (outside the CDR3, taken from reference TRBV30 and TRBJ1-6): SQTIHQWPATLVQPVGSPLSLECTVEGTSNPNLYWYRQAAGRGLQLLFYSVGIGQISSEVPQNLSASRPQDRQFILSSKKLLLSDSGFYLCAWSQTGTGSPLHFGNGTRLTVT.